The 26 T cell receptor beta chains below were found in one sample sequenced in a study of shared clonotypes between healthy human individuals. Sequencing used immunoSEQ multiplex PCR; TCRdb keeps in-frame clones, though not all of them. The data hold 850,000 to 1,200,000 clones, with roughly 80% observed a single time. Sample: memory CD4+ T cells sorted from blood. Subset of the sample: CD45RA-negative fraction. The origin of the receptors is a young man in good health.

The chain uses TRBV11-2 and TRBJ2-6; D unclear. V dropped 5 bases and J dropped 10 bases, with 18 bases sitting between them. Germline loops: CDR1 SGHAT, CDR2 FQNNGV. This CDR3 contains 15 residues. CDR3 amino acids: CASSPYGRETNVLTF. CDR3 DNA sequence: TGTGCCAGCAGCCCTTACGGACGAGAGACGAACGTCCTGACTTTC.

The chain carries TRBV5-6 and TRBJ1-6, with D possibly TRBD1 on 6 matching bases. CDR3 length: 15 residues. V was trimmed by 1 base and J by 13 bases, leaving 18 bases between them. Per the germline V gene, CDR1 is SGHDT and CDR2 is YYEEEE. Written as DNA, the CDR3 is TGTGCCAGCAGCTTGCGGCAGACAGGTTTGGGTCCCCTCCACTTT. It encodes CASSLRQTGLGPLHF.

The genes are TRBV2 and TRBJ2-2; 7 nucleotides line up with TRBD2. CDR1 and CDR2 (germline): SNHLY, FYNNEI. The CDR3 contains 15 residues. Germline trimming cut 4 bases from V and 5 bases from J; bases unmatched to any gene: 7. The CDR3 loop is CASSGPSGKTGELFF. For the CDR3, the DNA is TGTGCCAGCAGTGGCCCTAGCGGAAAAACCGGGGAGCTGTTTTTT.

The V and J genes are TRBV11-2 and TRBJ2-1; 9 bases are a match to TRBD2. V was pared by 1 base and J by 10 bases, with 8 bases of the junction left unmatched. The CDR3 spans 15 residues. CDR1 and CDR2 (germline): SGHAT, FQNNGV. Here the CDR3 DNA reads TGTGCCAGCAGCTTAGGGCTAGCGGGGCCCTGGGAGCAGTTCTTC. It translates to CASSLGLAGPWEQFF.

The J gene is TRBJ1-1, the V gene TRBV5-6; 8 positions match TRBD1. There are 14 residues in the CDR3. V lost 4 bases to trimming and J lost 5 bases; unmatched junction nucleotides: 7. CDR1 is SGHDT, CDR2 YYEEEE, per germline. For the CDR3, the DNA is TGTGCCAGCAGCCCCTGGGACAGGCCAACTGAAGCTTTCTTT. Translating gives CASSPWDRPTEAFF.

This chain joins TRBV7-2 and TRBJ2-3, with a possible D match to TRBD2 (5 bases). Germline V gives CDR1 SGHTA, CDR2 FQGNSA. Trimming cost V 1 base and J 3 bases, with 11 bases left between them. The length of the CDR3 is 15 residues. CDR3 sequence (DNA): TGTGCCAGCAGCTTAGGACTACCCAGAACAGATACGCAGTATTTT. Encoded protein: CASSLGLPRTDTQYF.

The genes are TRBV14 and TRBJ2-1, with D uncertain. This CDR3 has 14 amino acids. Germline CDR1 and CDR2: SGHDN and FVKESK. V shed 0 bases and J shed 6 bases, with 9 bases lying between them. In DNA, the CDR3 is TGTGCCAGCAGCCAAGAATCGATAGCCAATGAGCAGTTCTTC. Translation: CASSQESIANEQFF.

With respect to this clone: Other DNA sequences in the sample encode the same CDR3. CDR3 region: CASSLGQGGTEAFF. CDR3 coding DNA: TGCGCCAGCAGCTTAGGACAGGGCGGCACTGAAGCTTTCTTT. The chain couples TRBV5-1 to TRBJ1-1; TRBD1 matches at 8 bases. Germline V gives CDR1 SGHRS, CDR2 YFSETQ. V lost 2 bases and J lost 4; bases outside the gene matches: 4. The CDR3 totals 14 residues.

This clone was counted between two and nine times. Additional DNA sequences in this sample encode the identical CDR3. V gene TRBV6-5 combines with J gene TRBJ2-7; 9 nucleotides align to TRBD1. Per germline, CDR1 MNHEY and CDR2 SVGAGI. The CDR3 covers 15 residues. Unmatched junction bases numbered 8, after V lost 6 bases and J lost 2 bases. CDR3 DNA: TGTGCCAGCAGCCCCCCCGGGACAGGGACCTACGAGCAGTACTTC. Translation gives CASSPPGTGTYEQYF.

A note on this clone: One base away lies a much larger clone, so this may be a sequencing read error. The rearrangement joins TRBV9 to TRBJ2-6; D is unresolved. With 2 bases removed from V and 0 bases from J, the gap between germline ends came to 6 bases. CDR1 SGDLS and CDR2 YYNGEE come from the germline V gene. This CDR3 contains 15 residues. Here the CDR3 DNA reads TGTGCCAGCAGCGTGGGGAACTCTGGGGCCAACGTCCTGACTTTC. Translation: CASSVGNSGANVLTF.

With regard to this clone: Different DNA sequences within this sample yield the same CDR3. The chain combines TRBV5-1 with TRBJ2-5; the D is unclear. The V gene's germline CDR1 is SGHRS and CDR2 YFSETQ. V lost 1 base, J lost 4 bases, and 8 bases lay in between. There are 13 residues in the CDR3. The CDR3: CASSLMGGETQYF. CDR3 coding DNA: TGCGCCAGCAGCTTGATGGGTGGAGAGACCCAGTACTTC.

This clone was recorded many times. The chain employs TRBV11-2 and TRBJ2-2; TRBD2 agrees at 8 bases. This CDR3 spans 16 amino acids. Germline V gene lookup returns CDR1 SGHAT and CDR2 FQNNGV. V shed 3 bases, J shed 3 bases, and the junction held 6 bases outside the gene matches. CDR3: CASSFEAGVHTGELFF. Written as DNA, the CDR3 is TGTGCCAGCAGCTTCGAAGCGGGAGTCCACACCGGGGAGCTGTTTTTT.

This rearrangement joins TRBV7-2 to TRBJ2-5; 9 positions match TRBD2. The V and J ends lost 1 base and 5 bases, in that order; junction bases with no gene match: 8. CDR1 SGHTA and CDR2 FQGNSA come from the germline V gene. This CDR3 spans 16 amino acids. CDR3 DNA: TGTGCCAGCAGCTTAGGACTAGCGGCCGGAGGGGAGACCCAGTACTTC. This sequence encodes CASSLGLAAGGETQYF.

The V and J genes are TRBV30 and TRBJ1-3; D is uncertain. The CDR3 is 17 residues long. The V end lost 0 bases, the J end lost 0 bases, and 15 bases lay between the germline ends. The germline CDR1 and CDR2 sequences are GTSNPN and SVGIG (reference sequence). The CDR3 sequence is CAWSVPSSPLSGNTIYF. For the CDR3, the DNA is TGTGCCTGGAGTGTACCCTCATCCCCCCTCTCTGGAAACACCATATATTTT.

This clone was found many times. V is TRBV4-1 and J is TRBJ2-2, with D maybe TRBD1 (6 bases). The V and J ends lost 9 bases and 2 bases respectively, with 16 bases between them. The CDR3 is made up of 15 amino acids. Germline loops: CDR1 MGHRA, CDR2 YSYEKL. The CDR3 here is CASTNRAVNTGELFF. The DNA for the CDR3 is TGCGCCAGTACAAACAGGGCGGTCAACACCGGGGAGCTGTTTTTT.

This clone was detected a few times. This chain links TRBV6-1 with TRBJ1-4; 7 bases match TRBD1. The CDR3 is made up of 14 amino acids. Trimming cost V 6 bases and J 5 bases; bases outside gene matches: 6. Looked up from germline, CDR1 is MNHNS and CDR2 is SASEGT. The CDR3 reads CASRGAGQNEKLFF. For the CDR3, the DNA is TGTGCCAGCAGAGGGGCGGGACAGAATGAAAAACTGTTTTTT.

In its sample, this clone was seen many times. CDR3 residues: CASSFGQGGYEQYF. The CDR3 nucleotides are TGTGCCAGCAGCTTCGGTCAGGGGGGCTACGAGCAGTACTTC. The chain joins TRBV11-2 to TRBJ2-7; D may be TRBD1 (7 bases). This CDR3 contains 14 residues. The germline V gene has CDR1 SGHAT and CDR2 FQNNGV. The V end lost 3 bases, the J end lost 3 bases, and 12 bases lay between the germline ends. Using reference TRBV11-2 and TRBJ2-7 for the parts outside the CDR3, the full variable domain is EAGVAQSPRYKIIEKRQSVAFWCNPISGHATLYWYQQILGQGPKLLIQFQNNGVVDDSQLPKDRFSAERLKGVDSTLKIQPAKLEDSAVYLCASSFGQGGYEQYFGPGTRLTVT.

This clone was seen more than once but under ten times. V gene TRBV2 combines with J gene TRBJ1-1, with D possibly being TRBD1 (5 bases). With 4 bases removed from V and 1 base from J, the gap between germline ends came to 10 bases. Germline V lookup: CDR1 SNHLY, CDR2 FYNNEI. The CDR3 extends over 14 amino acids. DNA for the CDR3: TGTGCCAGCAGTGGAGGTCAGGGGAACACTGAAGCTTTCTTT. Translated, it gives CASSGGQGNTEAFF.

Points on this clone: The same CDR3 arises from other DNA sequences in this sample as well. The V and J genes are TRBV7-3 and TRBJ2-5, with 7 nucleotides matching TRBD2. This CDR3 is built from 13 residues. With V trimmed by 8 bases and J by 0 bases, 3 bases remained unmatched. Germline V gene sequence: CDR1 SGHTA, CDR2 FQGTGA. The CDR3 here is CASSRGNQETQYF. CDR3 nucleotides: TGTGCCAGCTCGCGGGGGAACCAAGAGACCCAGTACTTC.

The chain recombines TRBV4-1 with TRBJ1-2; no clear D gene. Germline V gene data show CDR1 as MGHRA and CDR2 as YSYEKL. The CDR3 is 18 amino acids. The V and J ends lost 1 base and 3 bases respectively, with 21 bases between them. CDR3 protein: CASSQAGAPRYPDYGYTF. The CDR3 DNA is TGCGCCAGCAGCCAAGCGGGAGCACCCAGATACCCCGACTATGGCTACACCTTC.

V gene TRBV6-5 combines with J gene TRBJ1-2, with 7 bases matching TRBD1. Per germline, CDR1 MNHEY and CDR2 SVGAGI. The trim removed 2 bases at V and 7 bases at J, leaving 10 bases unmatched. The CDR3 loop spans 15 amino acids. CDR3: CASSYPGGGIRGYTF. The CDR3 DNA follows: TGTGCCAGCAGTTACCCAGGGGGTGGCATTCGTGGCTACACCTTC.

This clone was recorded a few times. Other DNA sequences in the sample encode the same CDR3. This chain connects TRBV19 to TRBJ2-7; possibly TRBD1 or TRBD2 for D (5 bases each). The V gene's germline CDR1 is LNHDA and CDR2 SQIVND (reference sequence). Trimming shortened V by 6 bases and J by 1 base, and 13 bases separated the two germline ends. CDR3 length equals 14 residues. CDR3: CASSLRDGSYEQYF. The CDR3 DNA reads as TGTGCCAGTAGCCTCCGGGACGGATCCTACGAGCAGTACTTC.

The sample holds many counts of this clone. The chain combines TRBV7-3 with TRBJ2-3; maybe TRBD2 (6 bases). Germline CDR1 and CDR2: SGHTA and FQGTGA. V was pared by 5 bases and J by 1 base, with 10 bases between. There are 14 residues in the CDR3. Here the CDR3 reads CASSQPGGTDTQYF. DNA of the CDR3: TGTGCCAGCAGCCAACCGGGGGGCACAGATACGCAGTATTTT.

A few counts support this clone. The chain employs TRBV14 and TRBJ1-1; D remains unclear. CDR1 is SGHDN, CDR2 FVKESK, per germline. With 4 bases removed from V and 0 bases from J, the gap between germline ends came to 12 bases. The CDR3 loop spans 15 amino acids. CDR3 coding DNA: TGTGCCAGCAGCCCCCTGGAGGGCATGAACACTGAAGCTTTCTTT. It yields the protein CASSPLEGMNTEAFF.

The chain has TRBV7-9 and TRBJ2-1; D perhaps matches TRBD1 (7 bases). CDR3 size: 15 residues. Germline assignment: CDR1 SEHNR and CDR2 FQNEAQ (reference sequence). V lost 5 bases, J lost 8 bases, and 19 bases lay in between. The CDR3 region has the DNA TGTGCCAGCAGCGATCGCGGGACAGACATTGATGAGCAGTTCTTC. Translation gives CASSDRGTDIDEQFF.

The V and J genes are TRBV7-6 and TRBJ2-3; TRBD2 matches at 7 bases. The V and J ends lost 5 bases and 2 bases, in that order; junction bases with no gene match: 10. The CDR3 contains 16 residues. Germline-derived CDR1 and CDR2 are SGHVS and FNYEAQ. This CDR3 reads CASSKLAQTVTDTQYF. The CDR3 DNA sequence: TGTGCCAGCAGCAAACTAGCGCAGACTGTCACAGATACGCAGTATTTT.